These 18 T cell receptor beta chains were sequenced from one sample in a study of blood T cell repertoires in COVID-19. This table comes from immunoSEQ multiplex PCR, and its TCRdb copy is limited to in-frame clones, with some not included. This sample has 45,000 to 60,000 clones; about 88% occur once, and the top ten carry 6% to 8%. The specimen sequenced was peripheral blood. These receptors all stem from a human donor with active COVID-19. The donor label of this sample is uncertain.

J is TRBJ2-3 and V is TRBV15; 8 positions agree with TRBD2. The CDR3 has 16 residues. The V and J ends lost 1 base and 6 bases, in that order; junction bases with no gene match: 9. Germline V gives CDR1 LNHNV, CDR2 YYDKDF (reference sequence). Here the CDR3 reads CATSRAGTSPIDTQYF. DNA of the CDR3: TGTGCCACCAGCAGAGCCGGGACTAGTCCTATCGATACGCAGTATTTT.

The chain uses TRBV4-1 and TRBJ2-1, with unresolved D. Trimming left V 0 bases short and J 3 bases short, with 9 bases between. CDR1 and CDR2 (germline): MGHRA, YSYEKL. CDR3 length: 15 residues. The CDR3 bases are TGCGCCAGCAGCCAAGATAACAGTGGCTACAATGAGCAGTTCTTC. As protein: CASSQDNSGYNEQFF.

V usage is TRBV2 and J usage is TRBJ1-3, with TRBD1 identical over 7 bases. From germline, CDR1 is SNHLY and CDR2 FYNNEI. V lost 0 bases, J lost 1 base, and 6 bases stayed unmatched. The CDR3 spans 17 residues. CDR3 nucleotides: TGTGCCAGCAGTGAAGCGCACAGGGGCTGGTCTGGAAACACCATATATTTT. It is translated as CASSEAHRGWSGNTIYF.

The chain employs TRBV29-1 and TRBJ2-5; a weak D match, TRBD1 (6 bases). From germline, CDR1 is SQVTM and CDR2 ANQGSEA. The CDR3 consists of 14 residues. V lost 0 bases, J lost 4 bases, and 12 bases lay in between. This CDR3 is CSVEDPGARETQYF. The CDR3 DNA follows: TGCAGCGTTGAAGATCCAGGGGCACGAGAGACCCAGTACTTC.

The V gene is TRBV6-5, the J gene TRBJ2-5; 8 bases line up with TRBD1. Germline CDR1 and CDR2: MNHEY and SVGAGI. This CDR3 region has 13 residues. V shed 7 bases and J 5 bases; nucleotides not matched to a gene: 6. For the CDR3, the DNA is TGTGCCAGCATGGACAGGGATAGGGAGACCCAGTACTTC. It yields the protein CASMDRDRETQYF.

V and J are TRBV18 and TRBJ2-1, with TRBD2 identical over 7 bases. This CDR3 is built from 16 residues. V lost 2 bases to trimming and J lost 1 base; unmatched junction nucleotides: 5. CDR1 is KGHSH, CDR2 LQKENI, per germline. In DNA form, the CDR3 reads TGTGCCAGCTCACCAAGTGGGGGGGTATCCTACAATGAGCAGTTCTTC. Amino acids: CASSPSGGVSYNEQFF.

CDR3 sequence reads: CASSEGVGAYGYTF. CDR3 bases: TGTGCCAGCAGCGAGGGAGTGGGGGCCTATGGCTACACCTTC. The chain joins TRBV7-9 to TRBJ1-2; a weak D match, TRBD1 (6 bases). Germline CDR1 SEHNR, CDR2 FQNEAQ (reference sequence). The V and J ends lost 5 bases and 4 bases respectively, with 14 bases between them. The CDR3 consists of 14 residues.

V is TRBV4-1 and J is TRBJ2-6; 8 nucleotides match TRBD1. Germline loops: CDR1 MGHRA, CDR2 YSYEKL. CDR3 length: 19 residues. J gave up 1 base and V 4 bases, and 12 bases lay outside the gene matches. The CDR3: CASSPRQGLRSSGANVLTF. The CDR3, as DNA: TGCGCCAGCAGCCCTCGACAGGGGTTGCGCTCATCTGGGGCCAACGTCCTGACTTTC.

The V and J genes are TRBV5-1 and TRBJ1-2; D possibly corresponds to TRBD1 (5 bases). The CDR3 is 15 amino acids. The germline V gene has CDR1 SGHRS and CDR2 YFSETQ. V lost 0 bases and J lost 3, with 12 bases in between. DNA of the CDR3: TGCGCCAGCAGCTTGGGGGTGGTAGGGGACTATGGCTACACCTTC. It yields the protein CASSLGVVGDYGYTF.

There are a few counts of this clone. V is TRBV5-6 and J is TRBJ1-2; tentatively, D is TRBD1 (6 bases). V was clipped by 1 base and J by 8 bases, with 18 bases between them. This CDR3 is 15 amino acids long. Germline V gene sequence: CDR1 SGHDT, CDR2 YYEEEE. In DNA, the CDR3 is TGTGCCAGCAGCTTGAATCCCAACAGGGAACCCGGCTACACCTTC. It encodes CASSLNPNREPGYTF.

This clone appeared a single time. The V gene is TRBV6-2 or TRBV6-3, the J gene TRBJ2-3; a possible D gene is TRBD2 (6 bases). Trimming took 6 bases from V and 8 from J, leaving 15 bases between them. Looked up from germline, CDR1 is MNHEY and CDR2 is SVGEGT. The CDR3 has 13 amino acids. CDR3 amino acids: CASSAGLIVTQYF. In nucleotides, the CDR3 is TGTGCCAGCAGCGCGGGACTCATCGTTACGCAGTATTTT.

The chain joins TRBV28 to TRBJ1-4; 12 bases align to TRBD1. The CDR3 contains 17 residues. The germline gives CDR1 MDHEN, CDR2 SYDVKM. V lost 5 bases and J lost 12; bases outside the gene matches: 16. In DNA, the CDR3 is TGTGCCAGCAGTCCCACCACCGGGACAGGGGGCTTTCGTGAACTGTTTTTT. Translation gives CASSPTTGTGGFRELFF.

The genes are TRBV6-2 or TRBV6-3 and TRBJ2-1; 9 bases align to TRBD1. V shed 2 bases, J shed 6 bases, and the junction held 5 bases outside the gene matches. Germline values: CDR1 MNHEY, CDR2 SVGEGT. There are 15 residues in the CDR3. In DNA, the CDR3 is TGTGCCAGCAGTTACGCCCACAGGGGGCTCAATGAGCAGTTCTTC. Protein: CASSYAHRGLNEQFF.

The J gene is TRBJ1-4, the V gene TRBV28; a possible D gene is TRBD1 (5 bases). The CDR3 runs 14 residues. Trimming stripped 2 bases from V and 6 bases from J, with 10 bases between. The V gene's germline CDR1 is MDHEN and CDR2 SYDVKM. The DNA for the CDR3 is TGTGCCAGCAGTTTAGGCAGGGAGGATGAAAAACTGTTTTTT. It yields the protein CASSLGREDEKLFF.

A few counts support this clone. V gene TRBV11-3 combines with J gene TRBJ2-3; perhaps TRBD2 as D (6 bases). The CDR3 runs 15 residues. CDR1 and CDR2 (germline): SGHNT, YENEEA. V was pared by 5 bases and J by 3 bases, with 15 bases between. DNA of the CDR3: TGTGCCAGCAGCCTCGGGACTGGAGAAACAGATACGCAGTATTTT. Amino acid sequence: CASSLGTGETDTQYF.

The gene calls are TRBV5-4 and TRBJ1-2; possibly TRBD1 for D (6 bases). This CDR3 comprises 16 residues. Trimming left V 0 bases short and J 2 bases short, with 14 bases between. Per germline, CDR1 SGHNT and CDR2 YYREEE (reference sequence). CDR3 loop: CASSLGGGSPNYGYTF. The CDR3 coding sequence is TGTGCCAGCAGCTTGGGCGGGGGCAGCCCCAACTATGGCTACACCTTC.

The genes are TRBV28 and TRBJ1-1; D gene unclear. This CDR3 has 13 amino acids. V was trimmed by 5 bases and J by 11 bases, leaving 18 bases between them. CDR1 and CDR2 from the germline V gene are MDHEN and SYDVKM. CDR3 residues: CASSPTTTLGAFF. The CDR3 DNA is TGTGCCAGCAGTCCAACTACCACTTTGGGTGCTTTCTTT.

The chain uses TRBV6-5 and TRBJ2-1; D is uncertain. The CDR3 length is 14 residues. V was clipped by 6 bases and J by 0 bases, with 9 bases between them. The germline CDR1 and CDR2 sequences are MNHEY and SVGAGI. The DNA for the CDR3 is TGTGCCAGCAGCCCAAGCACCTCCTACAATGAGCAGTTCTTC. The encoded protein is CASSPSTSYNEQFF.